The clone carrying this T cell receptor (beta chain) occurred a few times. The CDR3 length is 14 residues. Germline V gives CDR1 LNHDA, CDR2 SQIVND (reference sequence). The junction had 9 bases not matched to a gene; V was cut back by 3 bases and J by 8 bases. Clones were sequenced by immunoSEQ multiplex PCR, and TCRdb holds only the in-frame ones, with some missing. The repertoire consists of 310,000 or so clones, with 90% occurring once and the leading ten covering 1.5% to 2%. Living in under 30 US areas, the participants were between roughly 18 and 89 years of age. The data were obtained in a study of blood T cell repertoires in COVID-19. About the research overall: Nucleic acid was either cDNA or gDNA, and it came from T cells, B-cell-depleted T cells, or PBMCs.

V usage is TRBV19 and J usage is TRBJ1-2, with 7 positions matching TRBD1. The sequenced sample was PBMCs or T cells enriched from blood (not recorded which). This receptor was identified in a woman aged 18-29 years with acute COVID-19. The CDR3 sequence is CASSIVTGAGGYTF. For the CDR3, the DNA is TGTGCCAGTAGTATCGTTACAGGGGCCGGGGGCTACACCTTC.